This entry lists 6 T cell receptor beta chains sequenced from one sample in a study of molecular identifiers for immune sequencing clone quantification. TCRdb re-called the PCR reads through MiXCR, storing one row per CDR3 protein. The sample consists of about 640,000 distinct CDR3 sequences, about 20% of them appearing once. Sequencing was carried out using naive CD8+ T cells from blood, with Jurkat cell RNA spiked in. Subset indicated: FACS-sorted CD8+CD4-CCR7+CD45RA+ naive T cells. The receptors were gathered from a human donor in good health. Some libraries in this study had Jurkat cell RNA spiked in.

This clonotype showed up many times. This chain uses TRBV2 with TRBJ2-5; D is unresolved. Germline V lookup: CDR1 SNHLY, CDR2 FYNNEI. Deletions cut 2 bases from V and 2 bases from J, with 12 bases between. The CDR3 totals 15 residues. CDR3 sequence (DNA): TGTGCCAGCAGTGAATCAAGGACCGGACAAGAGACCCAGTACTTC. Translating gives CASSESRTGQETQYF.

This clonotype was picked up many times. V is TRBV30 and J is TRBJ2-3, with 8 bases lining up with TRBD2. Trimming took 4 bases from V and 3 from J; bases not matched to a gene: 9. The CDR3 is made up of 15 amino acids. Germline V gene data show CDR1 as GTSNPN and CDR2 as SVGIG (reference sequence). Here the CDR3 reads CAWIAGLTVTDTQYF. Written as DNA, the CDR3 is TGTGCCTGGATAGCGGGGTTGACGGTAACAGATACGCAGTATTTT.

This clonotype was counted many times. The chain employs TRBV7-9 and TRBJ2-5; no reliable D call. In germline, CDR1 is SEHNR, CDR2 FQNEAQ (reference sequence). V gave up 5 bases and J gave up 2 bases, with 12 bases separating them. The CDR3 covers 14 residues. The CDR3: CASSGADRQETQYF. In nucleotides, the CDR3 is TGTGCCAGCAGCGGAGCCGACCGACAAGAGACCCAGTACTTC.

Concerning this clonotype: A read error may be the cause here, since a much bigger clone is one base away. This sequence joins TRBV11-2 and TRBJ2-5; D is possibly TRBD2 (5 bases). The CDR3 has 13 amino acids. Between the trimmed V and J ends, which lost 1 base and 7 bases, there was a span of 10 bases. CDR1 SGHAT and CDR2 FQNNGV come from the germline V gene. The CDR3 here is CASSLVGVGTQYF. CDR3 DNA sequence: TGTGCCAGCAGCTTAGTGGGAGTAGGGACCCAGTACTTC. The full variable domain, in which reference TRBV11-2 and TRBJ2-5 provide the parts outside the CDR3, is EAGVAQSPRYKIIEKRQSVAFWCNPISGHATLYWYQQILGQGPKLLIQFQNNGVVDDSQLPKDRFSAERLKGVDSTLKIQPAKLEDSAVYLCASSLVGVGTQYFGPGTRLLVL.

This clonotype was seen ten or more times. This chain uses TRBV25-1 with TRBJ2-1; D may match TRBD1 or TRBD2 (5 bases each). This CDR3 spans 15 amino acids. Germline loops: CDR1 MGHDK, CDR2 SYGVNS. V lost 4 bases, J lost 4 bases, and 14 bases lay in between. The CDR3 loop reads CASSGGSEWYNEQFF. CDR3 bases: TGTGCCAGCAGTGGGGGGTCGGAGTGGTACAATGAGCAGTTCTTC.

This clonotype was recorded once. Given a much more abundant clone one base away, this may be a read error. The rearrangement joins TRBV13 to TRBJ1-1; 10 nucleotides match TRBD1. Trimming at V came to 4 bases and at J to 3 bases, leaving 8 bases not matched to a gene. The CDR3 length is 16 residues. CDR1 is PRHDT, CDR2 FYEKMQ, per germline (reference sequence). CDR3 nucleotide sequence: TGTGCCAGCAGCTCCCTCCCAGGACAGGGGGACACTGAAGCTTTCTTT. Its protein product is CASSSLPGQGDTEAFF.